This section outlines one T cell receptor beta chain sequence together with its context. There is no known antigen for this receptor. It has no much larger one-base neighbor in the sample; base qualities were not kept. TCRbeta CDR3 regions were amplified from genomic DNA using the immunoSEQ Assay, a bias-controlled multiplex PCR. As for how the authors treated the data: The number of nucleated cells in each sample was estimated by amplification of reference gene primers within the assay. To quantify the absolute abundance of each unique TCRbeta CDR3 rearrangement, sequence reads were collapsed and filtered. For each sample, productive Simpson clonality was calculated as the square root of Simpson's diversity index over productive rearrangements. TCRdb holds this immuneACCESS table with in-frame rearrangements only. Some clones are missing; in checked studies, unresolved V genes explain under half, and the rest has no known cause. The DNA gave D and trimming, while V, J and clone size come from that table. This sample holds 200,000 to 250,000 clones; approximately 80% were observed only once. Around 3.4% of the sample goes to the ten largest clones.

The junction shows trimming of 5 bases on V and 0 bases on J, plus 4 bases between the germline ends. The germline V gene (reference sequence) specifies LNHDA as CDR1 and SQIVND as CDR2. From cysteine to phenylalanine, the CDR3 is 12 amino acids long. The entry retains the CDR3 DNA only, 36 bases that are in frame from base 1. The record originates from a study of blood T cell repertoires in COVID-19 (dated by TCRdb to about 2020). Concerning the study at large: Samples covering the acute and convalescent phases of COVID-19 were provided by collaborators in the United States, Italy and Spain. A freely available public database, intended as a resource for researchers studying the immune response to SARS-CoV-2, is where the repertoires were released. Samples came from the ongoing ImmuneRACE study (first 160 participants) plus 1,254 subjects from 6 global collaborators. The dataset comprised deeply sampled blood TCRbeta repertoires from subjects exposed to, actively infected with, or recovered from COVID-19. Nearly every sample came with metadata listing a de-identified subject ID, COVID-19 status, age in years and sex. HLA class I and class II types, where available, came from metadata supplied by the sample provider rather than from assay-based typing. The material from the prospective study consisted of cDNA or gDNA derived from T cells, B-cell-depleted T cells, or PBMCs.

Overall study outcomes, separate from this receptor: How much clinical and demographic metadata was included differed by source and by participant, and the metadata was provided uncurated.

Enrolling through a virtual design, the prospective study's participants ranged in age from roughly 18 to 90 years and lived across some 23 United States geographic areas. In the prospective study, participants were assigned to cohorts based on the clinical history participants reported in a screening survey and a study questionnaire. ImmuneRACE Cohort 3 recovered participants were defined by two consecutive negative NP/OP PCR tests, healthcare professional clearance, or symptom resolution. In the prospective study, mobile phlebotomists collected whole blood, serum and a nasopharyngeal or oropharyngeal swab from each participant. Over a roughly two-month period, participants in the prospective study had the option of providing additional blood draws and questionnaires. Prospective study blood samples were shipped either frozen or at room temperature before DNA extraction.

The chain is made from TRBV19 and TRBJ1-2, with no confidently assigned D gene. The sequencing sample was made of PBMCs or T cells enriched from blood (not recorded which). The TCR was taken from a woman in her sixties who had recovered from COVID-19. The CDR3 reads as follows: CASSEANYGYTF. In nucleotide form, the sequence is TGTGCCAGTAGTGAGGCTAACTATGGCTACACCTTC.